The 17 T cell receptor beta chains below all came from one sample that was sequenced in a study of T cells in Graves' hyperthyroidism and ophthalmopathy. Researchers amplified the TCR beta CDR3 regions from RNA transcripts. Using the HTBI primer set, a first-round RT-PCR was run on the TCR CDR3. TCRdb re-analysed the multiplex PCR reads in MiXCR, keeping a single row per CDR3 protein. The sample includes around 580,000 distinct CDR3 sequences, approximately 16% of them seen just once. Sequences were obtained from blood. These receptors originate from a woman younger than 30 with Graves' hyperthyroidism.

This clonotype was counted at least ten times. This chain uses TRBV7-9 with TRBJ2-1; D is perhaps TRBD1 (5 bases). Germline CDR1 SEHNR, CDR2 FQNEAQ (reference sequence). The CDR3 length is 13 residues. Deletions cut 4 bases from V and 7 bases from J, with 11 bases between. The CDR3 reads CASSYLQENEQFF. CDR3 DNA sequence: TGTGCCAGCAGCTATTTACAGGAGAATGAGCAGTTCTTC.

The V and J genes are TRBV6-1 and TRBJ2-2, with 11 bases lining up with TRBD1. The CDR3 runs 18 residues. V lost 7 bases to trimming and J lost 4 bases; unmatched junction nucleotides: 14. Germline V CDR1 and CDR2: MNHNS, SASEGT. The CDR3 nucleotides read TGTGCCAGCATAGGAATAATTCCGGGACAGGGGGTCACCGGGGAGCTGTTTTTT. It codes for CASIGIIPGQGVTGELFF.

This clonotype was detected many times. This rearrangement joins TRBV10-3 to TRBJ1-5, with 7 nucleotides matching TRBD1. CDR1 is ENHRY, CDR2 SYGVKD, per germline. The CDR3 sequence is 18 residues long. Trimming at V came to 3 bases and at J to 1 base, leaving 12 bases not matched to a gene. CDR3 DNA sequence: TGTGCCATCAGTGATCTCACCCCAGGGGGAAGGAGCAATCAGCCCCAGCATTTT. It encodes CAISDLTPGGRSNQPQHF.

This clonotype has a handful of counts. This chain links TRBV6-2 or TRBV6-3 with TRBJ2-7, with D perhaps matching TRBD1 or TRBD2 (6 bases each). CDR3 size: 14 residues. In germline, CDR1 is MNHEY, CDR2 SVGEGT. The ends were cut back, 7 bases at V and 2 bases at J, with 15 bases in the middle. CDR3 DNA: TGTGCCAGCACCCACTGGGGGGACACCTACGAGCAGTACTTC. Its protein product is CASTHWGDTYEQYF.

This clonotype was seen at least ten times. This sequence joins TRBV7-2 and TRBJ2-7; 10 bases align to TRBD2. Germline CDR1 SGHTA, CDR2 FQGNSA. The V and J ends lost 5 bases and 2 bases, in that order; junction bases with no gene match: 3. This CDR3 has 14 residues. CDR3 DNA: TGTGCCAGCAGCACTAGCGGGGTAACCTACGAGCAGTACTTC. It codes for CASSTSGVTYEQYF.

J is TRBJ2-4 and V is TRBV25-1; weak D call: TRBD1 (5 bases). The germline V gene encodes CDR1 MGHDK and CDR2 SYGVNS. With 3 bases removed from V and 0 bases from J, the gap between germline ends came to 12 bases. CDR3 length equals 16 residues. The CDR3 DNA is TGTGCCAGCAGTGATGGTGACAGCCTAGCCAAAAACATTCAGTACTTC. This gives the protein CASSDGDSLAKNIQYF.

This sequence joins TRBV9 and TRBJ2-5; 10 positions match TRBD1. V lost 0 bases and J lost 3; bases outside the gene matches: 5. Per the germline V gene, CDR1 is SGDLS and CDR2 is YYNGEE. The CDR3 sequence is 16 residues long. In DNA, the CDR3 is TGTGCCAGCAGCGTAGATGGGACAGGGGTAAAAGAGACCCAGTACTTC. Protein sequence: CASSVDGTGVKETQYF.

This clonotype was observed a few times. The rearrangement links TRBV3-1 to TRBJ2-5, with TRBD2 matching over 7 bases. Germline CDR1 reads LGHDT; CDR2 reads YNNKEL (reference sequence). The CDR3 length is 15 residues. After removal of 4 bases from V and 4 bases from J, the junction contained 9 bases not matched to a gene. The CDR3 spells CASSPGAPGGETQYF. CDR3 coding DNA: TGTGCCAGCAGCCCGGGCGCGCCGGGAGGAGAGACCCAGTACTTC.

In this sample, this clonotype turned up many times. V and J are TRBV9 and TRBJ2-1; 13 bases agree with TRBD2. Trimming took 0 bases from V and 9 from J; bases not matched to a gene: 6. Germline CDR1 reads SGDLS; CDR2 reads YYNGEE. The length of the CDR3 is 16 residues. The CDR3 loop is CASSVVPRTSGSEQFF. The CDR3, as DNA: TGTGCCAGCAGCGTAGTACCCCGGACTAGCGGGAGTGAGCAGTTCTTC.

In its sample, this clonotype was seen many times. Germline and junction disagree at one end, which may indicate a read error. This chain joins TRBV7-3 and TRBJ1-1, with D possibly being TRBD1 (6 bases). Germline CDR1 is SGHTA and CDR2 is FQGTGA. This CDR3 comprises 13 residues. The CDR3 reads CASSLRGGTEAFF. The DNA of the CDR3 is TGTGCCAGCAGTTTAAGGGGGGGGACTGAAGCTTTCTTT.

This clonotype has more than one count but fewer than ten. The chain carries TRBV6-1 and TRBJ1-6; D gene ambiguous. The CDR3 has 11 residues. Germline V gene lookup returns CDR1 MNHNS and CDR2 SASEGT. The ends were cut back, 11 bases at V and 5 bases at J, with 7 bases in the middle. The CDR3 region is CALINNSPLHF. The CDR3 nucleotides read TGTGCCTTGATCAATAATTCACCCCTCCACTTT.

This clonotype was observed many times. The J gene is TRBJ2-7, the V gene TRBV11-3; D is unresolved. V was cut by 1 base and J by 3 bases, with 7 bases left in between. The germline V gene has CDR1 SGHNT and CDR2 YENEEA. The CDR3 sequence is 13 residues long. CDR3 loop: CASSLGIYYEQYF. As DNA, the CDR3 is TGTGCCAGCAGCTTAGGCATTTACTACGAGCAGTACTTC. Drawing the rest from reference TRBV11-3 and TRBJ2-7, the complete variable domain is EAGVVQSPRYKIIEKKQPVAFWCNPISGHNTLYWYLQNLGQGPELLIRYENEEAVDDSQLPKDRFSAERLKGVDSTLKIQPAELGDSAVYLCASSLGIYYEQYFGPGTRLTVT.

This clonotype appeared once. The chain employs TRBV11-2 and TRBJ2-2; D is perhaps TRBD2 (6 bases). This CDR3 is built from 17 residues. Germline V gene sequence: CDR1 SGHAT, CDR2 FQNNGV. Deletions cut 0 bases from V and 1 base from J, with 12 bases between. The CDR3 bases are TGTGCCAGCAGCTTAGATCATAGCGGCCGGAACACCGGGGAGCTGTTTTTT. Encoded protein: CASSLDHSGRNTGELFF.

This clonotype has at least ten counts. The chain uses TRBV3-1 and TRBJ1-2; perhaps TRBD1 as D (5 bases). V was clipped by 2 bases and J by 8 bases, with 18 bases between them. CDR1 and CDR2 from the germline V gene are LGHDT and YNNKEL (reference sequence). The CDR3 runs to 15 residues. The CDR3 bases are TGTGCCAGCAGCCAATTCGACAGAGATATTGGAGGCTACACCTTC. As protein: CASSQFDRDIGGYTF.

This clonotype was counted between two and nine times. The chain joins TRBV9 to TRBJ2-7, with D possibly matching TRBD2 (5 bases). The CDR3 is 15 residues long. V dropped 0 bases and J dropped 4 bases, with 14 bases sitting between them. Per the germline V gene, CDR1 is SGDLS and CDR2 is YYNGEE. In nucleotides, the CDR3 is TGTGCCAGCAGCGTAGCGGGGAACCTGCTGTACGAGCAGTACTTC. Protein product: CASSVAGNLLYEQYF.

The CDR3 reads CASSGVLAGDTDTQYF. The CDR3 region has the DNA TGTGCCAGCAGTGGGGTGTTAGCGGGGGACACAGATACGCAGTATTTT. The chain recombines TRBV28 with TRBJ2-3; 9 bases line up with TRBD2. The CDR3 extends over 16 amino acids. V dropped 5 bases and J dropped 2; count of bases not matched to a gene: 8. In germline, CDR1 is MDHEN, CDR2 SYDVKM.

For this clonotype: One end of the junction is discordant with germline, which a read error may explain. V is TRBV6-2 or TRBV6-3 and J is TRBJ2-4, with D uncertain. This CDR3 is 14 amino acids long. Germline lookup yields CDR1 MNHEY and CDR2 SVGEGT. The DNA of the CDR3 is TGTGCCGGCAGTTACCCAGGAGTAGGAAACATTCAGTACTTC. Translating it yields CAGSYPGVGNIQYF.